This paragraph reports one TCR beta chain. Sample time point: blood 4 weeks post-SBRT, at nephrectomy. Treatment reported: 15 Gy SBRT to primary tumor, nephrectomy 4 weeks later. Sequencing was performed with immunoSEQ multiplex PCR; in TCRdb, only in-frame clones are kept and a portion is missing. Of around 170,000 clones listed, 88% were seen once; the top ten hold 10% to 12%. Looked up from germline, CDR1 is SGHKS and CDR2 is YYEKEE (reference sequence). The CDR3 runs to 15 residues. Trimming pared 0 bases from V and 2 bases from J, leaving 12 bases between. The data were taken from a study of radiation and T cells in renal cell carcinoma.

The receptor comes from a woman in her fifties or sixties with renal cell carcinoma. Source: blood, taken from a patient whose treatment included radiotherapy and nephrectomy. The chain combines TRBV5-5 with TRBJ2-7, with a weak D call TRBD1 (6 bases). CDR3 coding DNA: TGTGCCAGCAGCTTGGCACAGGGTATTCCCTACGAGCAGTACTTC. This sequence encodes CASSLAQGIPYEQYF.